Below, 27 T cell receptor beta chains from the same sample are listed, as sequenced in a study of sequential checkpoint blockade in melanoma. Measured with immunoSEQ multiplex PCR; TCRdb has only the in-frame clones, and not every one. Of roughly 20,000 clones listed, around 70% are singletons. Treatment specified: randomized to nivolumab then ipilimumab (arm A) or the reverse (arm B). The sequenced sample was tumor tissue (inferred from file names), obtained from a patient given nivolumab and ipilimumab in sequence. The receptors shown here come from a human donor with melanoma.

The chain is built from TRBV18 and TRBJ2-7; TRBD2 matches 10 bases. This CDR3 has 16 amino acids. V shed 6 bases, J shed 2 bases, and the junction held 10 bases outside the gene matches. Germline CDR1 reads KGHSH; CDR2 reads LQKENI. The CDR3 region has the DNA TGTGCCAGCTCTCCCCAGGCTAGCGGGGGCCCCTACGAGCAGTACTTC. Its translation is CASSPQASGGPYEQYF.

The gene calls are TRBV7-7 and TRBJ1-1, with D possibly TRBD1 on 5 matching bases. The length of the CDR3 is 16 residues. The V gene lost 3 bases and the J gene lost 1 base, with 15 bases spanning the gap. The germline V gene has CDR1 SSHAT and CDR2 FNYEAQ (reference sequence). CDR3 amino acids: CASSLVGGSGNTEAFF. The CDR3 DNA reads TGTGCCAGCAGCTTGGTCGGGGGTTCGGGGAACACTGAAGCTTTCTTT.

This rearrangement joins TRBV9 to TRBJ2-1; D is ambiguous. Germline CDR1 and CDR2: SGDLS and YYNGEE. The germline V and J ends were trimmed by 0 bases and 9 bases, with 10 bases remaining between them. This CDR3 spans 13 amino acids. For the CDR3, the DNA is TGTGCCAGCAGCGTAGAGGGCTGGGGTGAGCAGTTCTTC. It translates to CASSVEGWGEQFF.

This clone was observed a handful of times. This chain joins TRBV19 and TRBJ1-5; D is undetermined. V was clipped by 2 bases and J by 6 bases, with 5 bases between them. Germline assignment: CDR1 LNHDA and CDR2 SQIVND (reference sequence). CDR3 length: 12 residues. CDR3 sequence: CASSITPQPQHF. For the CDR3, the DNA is TGTGCCAGTAGTATAACCCCTCAGCCCCAGCATTTT.

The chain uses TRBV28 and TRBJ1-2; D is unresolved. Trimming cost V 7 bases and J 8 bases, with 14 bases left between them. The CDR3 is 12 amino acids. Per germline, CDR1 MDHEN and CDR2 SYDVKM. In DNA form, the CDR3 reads TGTGCCAGCACGTTGACCCGAGGGGGCTACACCTTC. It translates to CASTLTRGGYTF.

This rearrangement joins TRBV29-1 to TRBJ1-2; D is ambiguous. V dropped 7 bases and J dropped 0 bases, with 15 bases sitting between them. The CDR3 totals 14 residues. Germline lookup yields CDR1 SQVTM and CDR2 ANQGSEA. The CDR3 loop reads CSARTSPPNYGYTF. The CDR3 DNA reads TGCAGCGCCAGGACTAGCCCCCCTAACTATGGCTACACCTTC.

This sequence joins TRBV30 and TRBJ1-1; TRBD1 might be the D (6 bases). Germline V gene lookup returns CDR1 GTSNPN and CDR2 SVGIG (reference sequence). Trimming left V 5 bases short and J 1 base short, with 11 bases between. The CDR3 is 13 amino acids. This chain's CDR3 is CAWGAGANTEAFF. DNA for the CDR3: TGTGCCTGGGGCGCAGGGGCGAACACTGAAGCTTTCTTT.

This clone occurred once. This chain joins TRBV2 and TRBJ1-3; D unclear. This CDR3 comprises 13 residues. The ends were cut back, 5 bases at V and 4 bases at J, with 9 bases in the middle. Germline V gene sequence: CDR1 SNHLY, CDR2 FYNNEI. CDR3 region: CASSSPGGNTIYF. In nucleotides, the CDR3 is TGTGCCAGCAGTTCCCCAGGAGGAAACACCATATATTTT.

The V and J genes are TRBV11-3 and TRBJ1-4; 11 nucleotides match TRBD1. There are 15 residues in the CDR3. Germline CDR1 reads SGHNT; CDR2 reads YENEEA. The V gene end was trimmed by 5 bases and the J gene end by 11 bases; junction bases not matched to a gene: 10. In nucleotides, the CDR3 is TGTGCCAGCAGCACGGGACAGGGGGGATTGGAGAAACTGTTTTTT. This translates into CASSTGQGGLEKLFF.

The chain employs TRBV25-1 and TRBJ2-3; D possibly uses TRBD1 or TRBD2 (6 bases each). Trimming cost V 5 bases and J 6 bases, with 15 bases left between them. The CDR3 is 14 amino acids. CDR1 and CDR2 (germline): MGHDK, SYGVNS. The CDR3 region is CASSTGWSGDTQYF. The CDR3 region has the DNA TGTGCCAGCAGTACAGGGTGGAGCGGGGATACGCAGTATTTT.

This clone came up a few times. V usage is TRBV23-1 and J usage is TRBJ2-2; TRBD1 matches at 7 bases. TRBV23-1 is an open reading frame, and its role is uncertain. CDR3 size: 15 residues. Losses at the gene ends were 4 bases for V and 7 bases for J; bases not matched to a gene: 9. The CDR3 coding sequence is TGCGCCAGCAGTCGACCCCAGGGGGAAGTCGGGGAGCTGTTTTTT. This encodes CASSRPQGEVGELFF.

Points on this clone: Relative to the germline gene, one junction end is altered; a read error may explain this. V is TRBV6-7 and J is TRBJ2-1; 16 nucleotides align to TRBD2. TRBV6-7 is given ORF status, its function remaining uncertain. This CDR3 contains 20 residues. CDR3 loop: CAISESGLAGGLYSYNEQFF. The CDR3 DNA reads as TGTGCCATCAGTGAGTCGGGACTAGCGGGAGGGCTGTACTCCTACAATGAGCAGTTCTTC.

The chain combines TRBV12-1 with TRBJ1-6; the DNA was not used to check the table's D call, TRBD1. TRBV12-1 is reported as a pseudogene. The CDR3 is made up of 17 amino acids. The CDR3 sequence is CASSGYSGYSYNSPLHF. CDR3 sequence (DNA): TGTGCCAGCAGCGGATACTCAGGTTACTCCTATAATTCACCCCTCCACTTT.

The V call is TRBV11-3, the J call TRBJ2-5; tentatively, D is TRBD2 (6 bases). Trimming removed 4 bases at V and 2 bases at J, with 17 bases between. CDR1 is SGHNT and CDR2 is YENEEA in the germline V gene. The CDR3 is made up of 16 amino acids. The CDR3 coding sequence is TGTGCCAGCAGCTCGCTACTAGGGACTTATCAAGAGACCCAGTACTTC. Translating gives CASSSLLGTYQETQYF.

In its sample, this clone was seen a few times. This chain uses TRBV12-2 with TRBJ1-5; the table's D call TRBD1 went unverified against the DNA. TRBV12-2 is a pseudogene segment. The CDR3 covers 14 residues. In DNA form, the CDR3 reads TGTGCCACTTCACCGGGACAGGGCAATCAGCCCCAGCATTTT. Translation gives CATSPGQGNQPQHF.

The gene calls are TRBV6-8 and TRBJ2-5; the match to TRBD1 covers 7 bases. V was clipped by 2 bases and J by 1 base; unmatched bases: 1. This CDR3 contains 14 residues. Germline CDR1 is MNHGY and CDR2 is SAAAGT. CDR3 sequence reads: CASSYDRVQETQYF. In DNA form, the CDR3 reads TGTGCCAGCAGTTACGACAGGGTCCAAGAGACCCAGTACTTC.

The CDR3 DNA sequence: TGTGCCAGTAGTATGAATTACAACACCGGGGAGCTGTTTTTT. Protein: CASSMNYNTGELFF. This chain connects TRBV19 to TRBJ2-2; no firm D call. Germline V lookup: CDR1 LNHDA, CDR2 SQIVND (reference sequence). The CDR3 consists of 14 residues. The germline V and J ends were trimmed by 3 bases and 2 bases, with 7 bases remaining between them.

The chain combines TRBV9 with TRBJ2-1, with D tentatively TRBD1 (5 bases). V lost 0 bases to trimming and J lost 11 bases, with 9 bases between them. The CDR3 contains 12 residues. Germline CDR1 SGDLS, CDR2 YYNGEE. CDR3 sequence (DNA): TGTGCCAGCAGCGTAGAAAGGGGCCAGCAGTTCTTC. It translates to CASSVERGQQFF.

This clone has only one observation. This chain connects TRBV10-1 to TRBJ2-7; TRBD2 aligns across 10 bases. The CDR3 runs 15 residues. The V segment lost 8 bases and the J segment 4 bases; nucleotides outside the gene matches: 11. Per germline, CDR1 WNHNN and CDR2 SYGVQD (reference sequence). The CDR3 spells CASFAAAGGFYEQYF. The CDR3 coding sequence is TGCGCCAGCTTCGCAGCAGCGGGGGGGTTTTACGAGCAGTACTTC.

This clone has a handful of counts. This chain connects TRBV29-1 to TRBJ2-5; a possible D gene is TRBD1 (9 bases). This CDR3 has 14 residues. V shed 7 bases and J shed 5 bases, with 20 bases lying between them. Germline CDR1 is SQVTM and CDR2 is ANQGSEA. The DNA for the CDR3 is TGCAGCGCCAACAGGGGGCGGGAGGTGGAGACCCAGTACTTC. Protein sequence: CSANRGREVETQYF. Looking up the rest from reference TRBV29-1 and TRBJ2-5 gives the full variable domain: SAVISQKPSRDICQRGTSLTIQCQVDSQVTMMFWYRQQPGQSLTLIATANQGSEATYESGFVIDKFPISRPNLTFSTLTVSNMSPEDSSIYLCSANRGREVETQYFGPGTRLLVL.

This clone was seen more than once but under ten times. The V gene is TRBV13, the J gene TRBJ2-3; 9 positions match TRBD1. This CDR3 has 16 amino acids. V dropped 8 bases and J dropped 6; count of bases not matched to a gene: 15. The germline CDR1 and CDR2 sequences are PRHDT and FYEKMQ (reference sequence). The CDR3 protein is CASRQSGTGRADTQYF. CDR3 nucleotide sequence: TGTGCCAGCCGGCAGTCCGGGACAGGGAGAGCGGATACGCAGTATTTT.

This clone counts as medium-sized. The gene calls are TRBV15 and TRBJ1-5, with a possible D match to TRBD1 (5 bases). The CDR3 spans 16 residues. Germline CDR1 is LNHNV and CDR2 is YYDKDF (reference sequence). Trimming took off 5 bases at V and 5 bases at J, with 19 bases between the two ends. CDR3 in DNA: TGTGCCACCAGCCCCCTACCGGGACTTGATGATCAGCCCCAGCATTTT. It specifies CATSPLPGLDDQPQHF.

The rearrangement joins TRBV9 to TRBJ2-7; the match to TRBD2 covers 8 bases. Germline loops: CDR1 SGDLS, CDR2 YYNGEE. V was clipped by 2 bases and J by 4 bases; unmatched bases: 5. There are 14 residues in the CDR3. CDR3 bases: TGTGCCAGCAGCGTTAGCGGGGCGGGTTACGAGCAGTACTTC. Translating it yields CASSVSGAGYEQYF.

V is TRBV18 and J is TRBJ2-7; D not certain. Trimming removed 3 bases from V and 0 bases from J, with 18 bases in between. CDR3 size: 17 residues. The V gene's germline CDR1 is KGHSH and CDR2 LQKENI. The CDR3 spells CASSPPPGTLSSYEQYF. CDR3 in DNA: TGTGCCAGCTCACCCCCACCAGGAACCTTAAGCTCCTACGAGCAGTACTTC.

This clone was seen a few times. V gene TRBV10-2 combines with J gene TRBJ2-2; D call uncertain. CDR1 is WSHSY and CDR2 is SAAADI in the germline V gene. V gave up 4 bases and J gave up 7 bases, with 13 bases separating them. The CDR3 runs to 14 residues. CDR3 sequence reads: CASSVRIGDGELFF. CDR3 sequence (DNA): TGCGCCAGCAGTGTTCGTATTGGGGACGGGGAGCTGTTTTTT.

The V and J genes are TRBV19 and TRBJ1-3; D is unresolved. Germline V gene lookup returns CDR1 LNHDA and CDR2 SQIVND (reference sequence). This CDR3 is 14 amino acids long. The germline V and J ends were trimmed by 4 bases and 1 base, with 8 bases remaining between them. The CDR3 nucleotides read TGTGCCAGTAGTAGAGGATCGTCTGGAAACACCATATATTTT. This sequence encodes CASSRGSSGNTIYF.

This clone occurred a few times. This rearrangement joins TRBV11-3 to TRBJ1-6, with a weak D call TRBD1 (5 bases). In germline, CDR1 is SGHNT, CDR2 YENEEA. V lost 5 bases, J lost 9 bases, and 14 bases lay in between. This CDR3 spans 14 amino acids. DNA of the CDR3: TGTGCCAGCAGCCCATACAGGACGAGTTCACCCCTCCACTTT. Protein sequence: CASSPYRTSSPLHF.